This T cell receptor (beta chain) was sequenced in a study of blood T cell repertoires in COVID-19. Using immunoSEQ multiplex PCR, the repertoire was profiled, and TCRdb retains in-frame clones only, with some absent. The table includes around 130,000 clones, 70% to 90% detected once. Trimming removed 5 bases from V and 2 bases from J, with 10 bases in between. This CDR3 is built from 13 residues. The germline V gene has CDR1 SGHAT and CDR2 FQDESV (reference sequence). The sequence came from a woman aged 50 to 60 who had recovered from COVID-19. The sample consisted of peripheral blood. The chain recombines TRBV11-1 with TRBJ2-7; D is perhaps TRBD2 (5 bases). Here the CDR3 reads CASSRSGTYEQYF. CDR3 nucleotide sequence: TGTGCCAGCAGCAGATCCGGGACCTACGAGCAGTACTTC.